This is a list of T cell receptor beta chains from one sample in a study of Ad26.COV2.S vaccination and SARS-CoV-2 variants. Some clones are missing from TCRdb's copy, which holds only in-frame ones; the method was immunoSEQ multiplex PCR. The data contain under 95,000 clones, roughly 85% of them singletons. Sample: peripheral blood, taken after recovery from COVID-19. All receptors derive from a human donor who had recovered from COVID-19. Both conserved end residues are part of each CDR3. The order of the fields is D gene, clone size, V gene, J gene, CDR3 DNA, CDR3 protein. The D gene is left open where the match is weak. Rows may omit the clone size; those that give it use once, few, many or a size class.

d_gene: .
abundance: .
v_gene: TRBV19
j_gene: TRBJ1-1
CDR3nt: TGTGCCAGTAGTAAGTCTATTGACGTCCGGAACACTGAAGCTTTCTTT
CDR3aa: CASSKSIDVRNTEAFF

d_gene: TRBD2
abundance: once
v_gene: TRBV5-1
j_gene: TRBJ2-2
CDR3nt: TGCGCCAGCAGCTTTGGACTAGCGGGAGCCGGGGAGCTGTTTTTT
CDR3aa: CASSFGLAGAGELFF

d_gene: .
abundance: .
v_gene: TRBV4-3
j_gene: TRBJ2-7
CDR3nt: TGCGCCAGCAGCCAAGATCACAACATAGTATACGAGCAGTACTTC
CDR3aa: CASSQDHNIVYEQYF

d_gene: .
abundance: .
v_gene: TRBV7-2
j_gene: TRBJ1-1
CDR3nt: TGTGCCAGCAGCCTCCACATGAACACTGAAGCTTTCTTT
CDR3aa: CASSLHMNTEAFF

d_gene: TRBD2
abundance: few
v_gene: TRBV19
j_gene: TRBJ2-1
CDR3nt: TGTGCCTGCCGGACTAGCGGGAGGGTTGAGCAGTTCTTC
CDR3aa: CACRTSGRVEQFF

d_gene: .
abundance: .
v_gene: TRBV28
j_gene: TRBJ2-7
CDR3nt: TGTGCCAGCAGGAGTTCAGGGAGCTCCTACGAGCAGTACTTC
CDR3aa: CASRSSGSSYEQYF

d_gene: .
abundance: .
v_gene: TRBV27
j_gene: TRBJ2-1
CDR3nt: TGTGCCAGCAGGAGTTTCTCGAACTCCTACAATGAGCAGTTCTTC
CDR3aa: CASRSFSNSYNEQFF

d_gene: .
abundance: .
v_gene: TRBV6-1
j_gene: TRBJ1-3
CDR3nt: TGTGCCAGCAGTGAAGTATGGGGTATGGGGACCATATATTTT
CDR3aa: CASSEVWGMGTIYF

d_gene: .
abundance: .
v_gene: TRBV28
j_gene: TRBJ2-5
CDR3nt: TGTGCCAGCAGTCACTCTCCGGGACTGGGGGGAATCCAAGAGACTCAGTACTTC
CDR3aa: CASSHSPGLGGIQETQYF

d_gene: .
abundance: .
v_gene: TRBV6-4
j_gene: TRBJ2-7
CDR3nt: TGTGCCAGCAGTGTCCCAAACCGGGGGCTAGCCCGATACGAGCAGTACTTC
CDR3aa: CASSVPNRGLARYEQYF

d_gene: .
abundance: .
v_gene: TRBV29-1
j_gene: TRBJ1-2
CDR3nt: TGCAGCGTGGCCACCGATGGCTACACCTTC
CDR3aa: CSVATDGYTF

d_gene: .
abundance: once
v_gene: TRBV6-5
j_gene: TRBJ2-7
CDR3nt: TGTGCCAGCCTACGTGACCTGGGGTACGAGCAGTACTTC
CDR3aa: CASLRDLGYEQYF

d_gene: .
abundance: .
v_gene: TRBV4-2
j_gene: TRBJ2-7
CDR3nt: TGTGCCAGCAGCCGGGCATGGGACTCGTACGAGCAGTACTTC
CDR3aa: CASSRAWDSYEQYF

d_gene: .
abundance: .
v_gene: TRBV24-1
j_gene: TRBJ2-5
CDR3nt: TGTGCCACCAGTGACTACGACGGAGAAGAGACCCAGTACTTC
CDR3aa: CATSDYDGEETQYF

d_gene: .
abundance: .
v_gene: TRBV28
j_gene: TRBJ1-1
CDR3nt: TGTGCCAGCAGTTTTACCGCTGCGACCTTAGTAGTAGTTGAAGCTTTCTTT
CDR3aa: CASSFTAATLVVVEAFF

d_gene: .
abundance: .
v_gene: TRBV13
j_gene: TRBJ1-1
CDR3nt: TGTGCCAGCAGCACTACAGGGATTAGCACTGAAGCTTTCTTT
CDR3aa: CASSTTGISTEAFF

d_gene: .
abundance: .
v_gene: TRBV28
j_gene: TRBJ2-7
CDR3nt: TGTGCCAGCAGTATAGGAGTTACCTACGAGCAGTACTTC
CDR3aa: CASSIGVTYEQYF

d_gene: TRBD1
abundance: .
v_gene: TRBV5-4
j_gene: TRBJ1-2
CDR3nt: TGTGCCAGCAGCTCCCGGGACAGGGGGCGCTTTGGCTATGGCTACACCTTC
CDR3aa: CASSSRDRGRFGYGYTF

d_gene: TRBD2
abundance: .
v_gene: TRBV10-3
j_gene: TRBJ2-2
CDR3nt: TGTGCCATCAGTGAGGGGTCCGGGAGGCCGACCGGGGAGCTGTTTTTT
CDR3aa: CAISEGSGRPTGELFF

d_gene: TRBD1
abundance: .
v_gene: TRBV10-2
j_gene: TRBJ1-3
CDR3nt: TGCGCCAGCAGGGACAGGGGGACTGGAAACACCATATATTTT
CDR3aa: CASRDRGTGNTIYF

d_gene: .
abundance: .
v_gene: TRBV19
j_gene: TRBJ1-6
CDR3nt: TGTGCCAGTAGTCCGGACAGTGATTCACCCCTCCACTTT
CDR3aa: CASSPDSDSPLHF

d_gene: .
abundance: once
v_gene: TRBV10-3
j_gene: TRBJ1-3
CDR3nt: TGTGCCATCAGTGAGTCGCAAAGAAACACCATATATTTT
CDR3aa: CAISESQRNTIYF

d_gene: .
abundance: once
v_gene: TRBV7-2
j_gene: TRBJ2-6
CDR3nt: TGTGCCAGCAGCCAGAACTCTGGGGCCAACGTCCTGACTTTC
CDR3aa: CASSQNSGANVLTF

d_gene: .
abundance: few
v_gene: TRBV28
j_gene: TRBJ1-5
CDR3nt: TGTGCCAGCAGTCTTCCTCAAGGCAATCAGCCCCAGCATTTT
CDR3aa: CASSLPQGNQPQHF

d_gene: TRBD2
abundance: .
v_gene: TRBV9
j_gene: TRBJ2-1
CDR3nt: TGTGCCAGCAGCTCCTTAGGCGGGAGAGGTGAGCAGTTCTTC
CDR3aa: CASSSLGGRGEQFF

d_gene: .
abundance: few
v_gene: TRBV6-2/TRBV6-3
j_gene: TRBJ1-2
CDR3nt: TGTGCCAGCAGTTACTCGGGGACCACGATTAACTATGGCTACACCTTC
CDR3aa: CASSYSGTTINYGYTF

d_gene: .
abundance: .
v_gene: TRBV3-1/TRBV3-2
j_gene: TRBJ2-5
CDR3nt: TGTGCCAGCAGCCAGGAAGGGGGGAGGGCCGGGGAGACCCAGTACTTC
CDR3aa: CASSQEGGRAGETQYF

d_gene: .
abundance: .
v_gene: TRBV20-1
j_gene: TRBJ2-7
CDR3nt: TGCAGTGCTAGTAGGGCTAGATGGGAGCAGTACTTC
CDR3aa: CSASRARWEQYF

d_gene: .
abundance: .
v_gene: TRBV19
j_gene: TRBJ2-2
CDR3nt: TGTGCCAGTAGTACTATTTTCTCTCGATTCGGCACCGGGGAGCTGTTTTTT
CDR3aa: CASSTIFSRFGTGELFF

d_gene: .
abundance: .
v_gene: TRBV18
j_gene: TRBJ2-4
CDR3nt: TGTGCCAGCTCACCGAGGGGAGGTAAAAACATTCAGTACTTC
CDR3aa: CASSPRGGKNIQYF

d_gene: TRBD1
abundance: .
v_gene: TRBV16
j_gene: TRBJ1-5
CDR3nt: TGTGCCAGCAGCGGACAGGCGCAGGGGCCCCAGCATTTT
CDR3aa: CASSGQAQGPQHF

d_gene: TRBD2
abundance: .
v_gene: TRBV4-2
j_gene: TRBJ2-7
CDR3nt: TGTGCCAGCAGCCAACTAGCGGGGGGAGGAAACGAGCAGTACTTC
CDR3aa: CASSQLAGGGNEQYF

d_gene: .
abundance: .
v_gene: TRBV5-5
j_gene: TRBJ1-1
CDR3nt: TGTGCCAGCAGCTCGCCAACGGCCAAACACCCGGAAGCTTTCTTT
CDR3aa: CASSSPTAKHPEAFF

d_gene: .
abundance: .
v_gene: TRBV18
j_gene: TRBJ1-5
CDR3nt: TGTGCCAGCTCACCCGGCGGGAAAAGCAATCAGCCCCAGCATTTT
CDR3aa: CASSPGGKSNQPQHF